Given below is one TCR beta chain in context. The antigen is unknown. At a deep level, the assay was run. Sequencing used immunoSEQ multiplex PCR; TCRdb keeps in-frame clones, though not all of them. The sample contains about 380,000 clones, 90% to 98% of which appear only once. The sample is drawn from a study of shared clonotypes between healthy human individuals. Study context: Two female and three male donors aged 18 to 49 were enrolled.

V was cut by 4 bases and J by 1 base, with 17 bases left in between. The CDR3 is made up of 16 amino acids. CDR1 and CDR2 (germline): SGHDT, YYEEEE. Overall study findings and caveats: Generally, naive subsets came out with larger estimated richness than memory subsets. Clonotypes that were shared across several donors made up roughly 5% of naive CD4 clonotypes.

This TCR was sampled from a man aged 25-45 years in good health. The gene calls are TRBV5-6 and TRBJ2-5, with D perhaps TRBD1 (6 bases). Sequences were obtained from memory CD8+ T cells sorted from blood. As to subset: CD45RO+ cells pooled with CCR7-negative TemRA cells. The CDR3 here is CASSPPGHPFQETQYF. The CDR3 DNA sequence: TGTGCCAGCAGCCCCCCGGGACACCCGTTCCAAGAGACCCAGTACTTC.